This is a list of T cell receptor beta chains from one sample in a study of CD8+CD57+ T cells in acquired aplastic anemia. TCRdb ran MiXCR on the reads and lists one entry per CDR3 protein. Found here are around 200,000 distinct CDR3 sequences, less than 50% of them singletons; the top ten hold about 1.7%. The sample taken for sequencing was sorted CD4+, CD8+, or CD8+CD57+ T cells (not recorded which) from PBMCs. The source of these receptors is a human donor with aplastic anemia. The CDR3 runs from the conserved cysteine through the conserved F or W. A D gene is named only where the DNA matches it firmly. Size is stated for part of the rows, as once, few or many counts, or as a class when the clone is expanded.

d_gene: -
abundance: -
j_gene: TRBJ1-1
v_gene: TRBV10-3
CDR3aa: CACSYDYNPNTEAFF
CDR3nt: TGTGCCTGCAGTTACGATTATAATCCGAACACTGAAGCTTTCTTT

d_gene: TRBD1
abundance: medium-sized
j_gene: TRBJ1-2
v_gene: TRBV10-3
CDR3aa: CAISESGTGYGYTF
CDR3nt: TGTGCCATCAGTGAGTCTGGGACAGGGTATGGCTACACCTTC

d_gene: TRBD1
abundance: many
j_gene: TRBJ1-2
v_gene: TRBV4-3
CDR3aa: CASSQDRGQASYGYTF
CDR3nt: TGCGCCAGCAGCCAAGATCGGGGACAGGCCTCCTATGGCTACACCTTC

d_gene: TRBD1
abundance: few
j_gene: TRBJ2-7
v_gene: TRBV20-1
CDR3aa: CSARETGGDEQYF
CDR3nt: TGCAGTGCTAGAGAAACAGGGGGCGACGAGCAGTACTTC

d_gene: -
abundance: few
j_gene: TRBJ2-1
v_gene: TRBV30
CDR3aa: CAWSGGPGAEGNEQFF
CDR3nt: TGTGCCTGGAGTGGAGGGCCGGGGGCAGAAGGGAATGAGCAGTTCTTC

d_gene: TRBD1
abundance: -
j_gene: TRBJ1-3
v_gene: TRBV15
CDR3aa: CATSRSGTENSGNTIYF
CDR3nt: TGTGCCACCAGCAGATCCGGGACAGAGAACTCTGGAAACACCATATATTTT

d_gene: TRBD1
abundance: -
j_gene: TRBJ1-5
v_gene: TRBV7-9
CDR3aa: CASRRQGPNQPQHF
CDR3nt: TGTGCCAGCAGACGACAGGGTCCCAATCAGCCCCAGCATTTT

d_gene: -
abundance: many
j_gene: TRBJ2-7
v_gene: TRBV19
CDR3aa: CASAGQWAGEQYF
CDR3nt: TGTGCCAGTGCAGGACAATGGGCGGGCGAGCAGTACTTC

d_gene: -
abundance: -
j_gene: TRBJ1-2
v_gene: TRBV15
CDR3aa: CATSRAHRTGLSGYTF
CDR3nt: TGTGCCACCAGCAGAGCCCACCGTACAGGGCTCAGCGGCTACACCTTC

d_gene: -
abundance: many
j_gene: TRBJ2-3
v_gene: TRBV11-2
CDR3aa: CATRGTDTQYF
CDR3nt: TGTGCCACCCGGGGGACAGATACGCAGTATTTT

d_gene: -
abundance: -
j_gene: TRBJ1-1
v_gene: TRBV25-1
CDR3aa: CASRSQNTEAFF
CDR3nt: TGTGCCAGCAGGTCTCAGAACACTGAAGCTTTCTTT

d_gene: -
abundance: many
j_gene: TRBJ1-4
v_gene: TRBV7-2
CDR3aa: CASSFGGPSNEKLFF
CDR3nt: TGTGCCAGCAGCTTTGGGGGGCCTTCTAATGAAAAACTGTTTTTT

d_gene: -
abundance: -
j_gene: TRBJ2-6
v_gene: TRBV7-9
CDR3aa: CASSYKASGANVLTF
CDR3nt: TGTGCCAGCAGCTATAAAGCCTCTGGGGCCAACGTCCTGACTTTC

d_gene: -
abundance: -
j_gene: TRBJ1-1
v_gene: TRBV20-1
CDR3aa: CSARGGAEAFF
CDR3nt: TGCAGTGCTAGAGGGGGCGCTGAAGCTTTCTTT

d_gene: -
abundance: once
j_gene: TRBJ2-4
v_gene: TRBV29-1
CDR3aa: CSVRDSANIQYF
CDR3nt: TGCAGCGTACGGGACTCAGCAAACATTCAGTACTTC

d_gene: TRBD2
abundance: -
j_gene: TRBJ2-1
v_gene: TRBV10-1
CDR3aa: CATSTGTSGSNEQFF
CDR3nt: TGCGCCACCTCAACCGGGACTAGCGGGAGCAATGAGCAGTTCTTC

d_gene: -
abundance: -
j_gene: TRBJ2-7
v_gene: TRBV7-9
CDR3aa: CASSPSGAGYEQYF
CDR3nt: TGTGCCAGCAGTCCCTCCGGGGCAGGCTACGAGCAGTACTTC

d_gene: TRBD2
abundance: few
j_gene: TRBJ2-3
v_gene: TRBV2
CDR3aa: CATPGLAPDTQYF
CDR3nt: TGTGCCACGCCGGGACTAGCACCAGATACGCAGTATTTT

d_gene: -
abundance: -
j_gene: TRBJ1-5
v_gene: TRBV15
CDR3aa: CATSRDWTGNQPQHF
CDR3nt: TGTGCCACCAGCAGAGACTGGACAGGCAATCAGCCCCAGCATTTT

d_gene: TRBD2
abundance: -
j_gene: TRBJ2-1
v_gene: TRBV27
CDR3aa: CASSTSGRGSYNEQFF
CDR3nt: TGTGCCAGCAGCACTAGCGGGAGGGGATCCTACAATGAGCAGTTCTTC

d_gene: -
abundance: many
j_gene: TRBJ1-3
v_gene: TRBV19
CDR3aa: CASIDPRYIGNTIYF
CDR3nt: TGTGCCAGTATCGATCCGAGATATATTGGAAACACCATATATTTT

d_gene: TRBD1
abundance: many
j_gene: TRBJ1-1
v_gene: TRBV5-4
CDR3aa: CASSLEGAEGDTEAFF
CDR3nt: TGTGCCAGCAGCTTGGAGGGGGCGGAGGGAGACACTGAAGCTTTCTTT

d_gene: -
abundance: -
j_gene: TRBJ1-2
v_gene: TRBV7-9
CDR3aa: CASDRDGYTF
CDR3nt: TGTGCCAGCGACCGTGATGGCTACACCTTC

d_gene: -
abundance: few
j_gene: TRBJ2-3
v_gene: TRBV4-2
CDR3aa: CASSLQGGGLTDTQYF
CDR3nt: TGTGCCAGCAGCCTCCAGGGCGGGGGCCTCACAGATACGCAGTATTTT

d_gene: -
abundance: -
j_gene: TRBJ1-1
v_gene: TRBV15
CDR3aa: CATSRDGGSPDAFF
CDR3nt: TGTGCCACCAGCAGAGATGGGGGTAGTCCTGATGCTTTCTTT

d_gene: -
abundance: -
j_gene: TRBJ1-2
v_gene: TRBV19
CDR3aa: CASRRDSDYGYTF
CDR3nt: TGTGCCAGCCGCCGGGACTCAGACTATGGCTACACCTTC

d_gene: -
abundance: -
j_gene: TRBJ2-1
v_gene: TRBV28
CDR3aa: CASRPPYNEQFF
CDR3nt: TGTGCCAGCAGACCTCCTTACAATGAGCAGTTCTTC

d_gene: TRBD1
abundance: few
j_gene: TRBJ2-7
v_gene: TRBV7-9
CDR3aa: CASAPRDRVNEQYF
CDR3nt: TGTGCCAGCGCGCCACGGGACAGGGTAAACGAGCAGTACTTC

d_gene: -
abundance: -
j_gene: TRBJ1-1
v_gene: TRBV20-1
CDR3aa: CSAREGSVNTEAFF
CDR3nt: TGCAGTGCTAGGGAGGGGTCAGTTAACACTGAAGCTTTCTTT

d_gene: TRBD1
abundance: -
j_gene: TRBJ1-1
v_gene: TRBV19
CDR3aa: CASSIVGQGNTEAFF
CDR3nt: TGTGCCAGTAGTATTGTAGGACAGGGGAACACTGAAGCTTTCTTT

d_gene: -
abundance: many
j_gene: TRBJ1-2
v_gene: TRBV20-1
CDR3aa: CSASGGLSGYTF
CDR3nt: TGCAGTGCTAGCGGAGGGCTAAGTGGCTACACCTTC

d_gene: -
abundance: -
j_gene: TRBJ2-3
v_gene: TRBV20-1
CDR3aa: CSADPQGGTDTQYF
CDR3nt: TGCAGTGCAGACCCACAAGGGGGCACAGATACGCAGTATTTT

d_gene: TRBD2
abundance: -
j_gene: TRBJ2-1
v_gene: TRBV9
CDR3aa: CASSDSGGSNEQFF
CDR3nt: TGTGCCAGCAGCGATAGCGGGGGGAGTAATGAGCAGTTCTTC

d_gene: -
abundance: medium-sized
j_gene: TRBJ1-4
v_gene: TRBV7-2
CDR3aa: CASSLDLGEKLFF
CDR3nt: TGTGCCAGCAGCTTAGACCTTGGCGAAAAACTGTTTTTT

d_gene: TRBD2
abundance: many
j_gene: TRBJ2-2
v_gene: TRBV9
CDR3aa: CASSVEISGTGELFF
CDR3nt: TGTGCCAGCAGCGTAGAGATTAGCGGGACCGGGGAGCTGTTTTTT

d_gene: -
abundance: -
j_gene: TRBJ2-3
v_gene: TRBV12-5
CDR3aa: CASGLSTANTDTQYF
CDR3nt: TGTGCTAGTGGTTTATCGACAGCCAACACAGATACGCAGTATTTT

d_gene: -
abundance: few
j_gene: TRBJ1-6
v_gene: TRBV10-1
CDR3aa: CASSEIEDSPLHF
CDR3nt: TGCGCCAGCAGTGAGATCGAGGATTCACCCCTCCACTTT

d_gene: -
abundance: many
j_gene: TRBJ2-1
v_gene: TRBV2
CDR3aa: CASRSTSNEQFF
CDR3nt: TGTGCCAGCAGGTCGACTAGCAATGAGCAGTTCTTC

d_gene: -
abundance: -
j_gene: TRBJ1-6
v_gene: TRBV15
CDR3aa: CATSPSGDNSPLHF
CDR3nt: TGTGCCACCAGCCCGTCGGGGGACAATTCACCCCTCCACTTT

d_gene: TRBD1
abundance: -
j_gene: TRBJ2-7
v_gene: TRBV7-8
CDR3aa: CASSLEGQGPSAF
CDR3nt: TGTGCCAGCAGCTTAGAAGGACAGGGACCCTCAGCCTTC

d_gene: -
abundance: once
j_gene: TRBJ1-5
v_gene: TRBV10-3
CDR3aa: CAISKEPNQPQHF
CDR3nt: TGTGCCATCAGTAAGGAACCGAATCAGCCCCAGCATTTT

d_gene: -
abundance: -
j_gene: TRBJ2-6
v_gene: TRBV29-1
CDR3aa: CSVHSSGANVLTF
CDR3nt: TGCAGCGTTCACAGCTCTGGGGCCAACGTCCTGACTTTC